A single sample is the source of the 23 T cell receptor beta chains below, sequenced in a study of early T cells in non-severe SARS-CoV-2 infection. TCRdb itself ran the 5' RACE reads through MiXCR, one entry per CDR3 protein. Of 48,000 or so distinct CDR3 sequences in the sample, 6.2% were seen once. Specimen: whole blood, collected at baseline. The origin of the receptors is an adult who was a healthcare worker with PCR-confirmed SARS-CoV-2 infection or an uninfected control (not recorded which).

This clonotype appeared a few times. V usage is TRBV4-1 and J usage is TRBJ2-7; possible D gene TRBD1, 6 bases. This CDR3 contains 15 residues. CDR1 and CDR2 from the germline V gene are MGHRA and YSYEKL. V gave up 2 bases and J gave up 6 bases, with 17 bases separating them. The CDR3 protein is CASSQTGHGLVEQYF. The CDR3 DNA sequence: TGCGCCAGCAGCCAAACGGGACACGGGTTGGTCGAGCAGTACTTC.

This clonotype was observed a few times. The rearrangement joins TRBV6-2 or TRBV6-3 to TRBJ2-2; TRBD1 aligns across 12 bases. This CDR3 region has 17 residues. The germline gives CDR1 MNHEY, CDR2 SVGEGT. Trimming took 7 bases from V and 7 from J; bases not matched to a gene: 13. The CDR3 is CASTLLLGQGANGELFF. DNA of the CDR3: TGTGCCAGCACCCTCCTGTTGGGACAGGGGGCAAACGGGGAGCTGTTTTTT.

The V gene is TRBV5-6, the J gene TRBJ1-1, with 8 nucleotides matching TRBD1. V lost 3 bases, J lost 5 bases, and 9 bases stayed unmatched. The germline gives CDR1 SGHDT, CDR2 YYEEEE. The CDR3 spans 15 residues. CDR3 DNA sequence: TGTGCCAGCAGCTCGTCGATGACAGGGGATACTGAAGCTTTCTTT. It codes for CASSSSMTGDTEAFF.

This clonotype was found many times. The rearrangement joins TRBV29-1 to TRBJ2-3; the D gene is possibly TRBD2 (5 bases). Germline-derived CDR1 and CDR2 are SQVTM and ANQGSEA. The CDR3 consists of 12 residues. Trimming removed 3 bases from V and 6 bases from J, with 10 bases in between. CDR3 nucleotides: TGCAGCGTTGAGGCGGGTGGGGATACGCAGTATTTT. Its translation: CSVEAGGDTQYF.

This clonotype was counted ten times or more. The V gene is TRBV5-6, the J gene TRBJ2-5; no firm D call. With 4 bases removed from V and 0 bases from J, the gap between germline ends came to 16 bases. The CDR3 is made up of 16 amino acids. Germline V gives CDR1 SGHDT, CDR2 YYEEEE. CDR3 DNA sequence: TGTGCCAGCAGCCAGGTAGTGGGGTTCGACCAAGAGACCCAGTACTTC. This gives the protein CASSQVVGFDQETQYF. Supplemented by reference TRBV5-6 and TRBJ2-5, the full variable domain reads DAGVTQSPTHLIKTRGQQVTLRCSPKSGHDTVSWYQQALGQGPQFIFQYYEEEERQRGNFPDRFSGHQFPNYSSELNVNALLLGDSALYLCASSQVVGFDQETQYFGPGTRLLVL.

This clonotype has a handful of counts. This chain joins TRBV14 and TRBJ1-1, with D hard to call. V dropped 0 bases and J dropped 0 bases, with 8 bases sitting between them. Per the germline V gene, CDR1 is SGHDN and CDR2 is FVKESK. The CDR3 spans 15 residues. Written as DNA, the CDR3 is TGTGCCAGCAGCCAAGAGGTAGCCGTGAACACTGAAGCTTTCTTT. Translating gives CASSQEVAVNTEAFF.

This clonotype was recorded a few times. The V gene is TRBV4-3, the J gene TRBJ2-2, with TRBD1 as a possible D gene (8 bases). The CDR3 is 15 residues long. Trimming removed 4 bases from V and 5 bases from J, with 14 bases in between. CDR1 is LGHNA, CDR2 YSLEER, per germline. Here the CDR3 reads CASSLGQGGTGELFF. Written as DNA, the CDR3 is TGCGCCAGCAGCCTCGGACAGGGAGGGACCGGGGAGCTGTTTTTT.

The chain links TRBV7-2 to TRBJ2-5; weak D call: TRBD1 (5 bases). V was trimmed by 3 bases and J by 5 bases, leaving 10 bases between them. CDR3 length: 13 residues. Germline lookup yields CDR1 SGHTA and CDR2 FQGNSA. The DNA for the CDR3 is TGTGCCAGCAGCTTCCAGGGCCTGGAGACCCAGTACTTC. The encoded protein is CASSFQGLETQYF.

This clonotype occurred many times. This chain joins TRBV27 and TRBJ2-5; tentatively, D is TRBD1 or TRBD2 (5 bases each). This CDR3 is built from 17 residues. Germline CDR1 and CDR2: MNHEY and SMNVEV (reference sequence). The V end lost 4 bases, the J end lost 4 bases, and 22 bases lay between the germline ends. The CDR3: CASSSPARTLGRETQYF. The CDR3 DNA reads TGTGCCAGCAGTTCCCCAGCGAGGACCCTGGGACGAGAGACCCAGTACTTC.

Concerning this clonotype: This could be a read error, since a much larger clone is one nucleotide away. Here the CDR3 reads CVSSFMGLHEAFF. In DNA, the CDR3 is TGTGTCAGCAGTTTTATGGGCCTTCACGAAGCTTTCTTT. The chain employs TRBV12-3 or TRBV12-4 and TRBJ1-1; the D is unclear. CDR3 length equals 13 residues.

In this sample, this clonotype turned up many times. The J gene is TRBJ2-5, the V gene TRBV11-3; 8 nucleotides match TRBD1. Germline V CDR1 and CDR2: SGHNT, YENEEA. J lost 1 base, V lost 1 base, and 2 bases had no gene match. The CDR3 spans 15 residues. The CDR3 protein is CASSLGGQGQETQYF. CDR3 coding DNA: TGTGCCAGCAGCTTAGGTGGACAGGGCCAAGAGACCCAGTACTTC.

In nucleotides, the CDR3 is TGTGCCAGCAGTTTGGAGACAGGCCCTAAGTATTTT. Its translation is CASSLETGPKYF. The chain uses TRBV6-4 and TRBJ2-3; D may be TRBD1 (6 bases). V dropped 5 bases and J dropped 13 bases, with 16 bases sitting between them. The CDR3 extends over 12 amino acids. Germline CDR1 MRHNA, CDR2 SNTAGT.

The table lists this clonotype with a few counts. This chain joins TRBV4-2 and TRBJ1-4; 7 nucleotides line up with TRBD1. The CDR3 is made up of 18 amino acids. V was pared by 1 base and J by 8 bases, with 16 bases of the junction left unmatched. Germline CDR1 reads LGHNA; CDR2 reads YNFKEQ. For the CDR3, the DNA is TGTGCCAGCAGCCAAGGGCACCCCACAGGGGAAGAAGGGGAAAAACTGTTTTTT. It specifies CASSQGHPTGEEGEKLFF.

This clonotype has more than one count but fewer than ten. The chain carries TRBV14 and TRBJ1-1; perhaps TRBD1 as D (5 bases). The germline CDR1 and CDR2 sequences are SGHDN and FVKESK. Trimming cost V 7 bases and J 5 bases, with 11 bases left between them. CDR3 size: 12 residues. In DNA form, the CDR3 reads TGTGCCAGCAACGAGCAGGGTACTGAAGCTTTCTTT. It codes for CASNEQGTEAFF.

V and J are TRBV20-1 and TRBJ2-1; 7 bases align to TRBD2. Germline CDR1 reads DFQATT; CDR2 reads SNEGSKA (reference sequence). V dropped 0 bases and J dropped 4; count of bases not matched to a gene: 6. This CDR3 comprises 15 residues. CDR3 DNA: TGCAGTGCTAGAGATCAGGCTAGCGGATACAATGAGCAGTTCTTC. Amino acids: CSARDQASGYNEQFF.

This clonotype was detected many times. The chain employs TRBV5-1 and TRBJ2-1, with 9 bases fitting TRBD2. CDR1 and CDR2 (germline): SGHRS, YFSETQ. The J segment lost 6 bases and the V segment lost 5 bases, leaving 18 bases of the junction unmatched. The CDR3 sequence is 18 residues long. The CDR3 loop is CASRPLNSGSKVGNEQFF. DNA for the CDR3: TGCGCCAGCAGACCACTCAATAGCGGGAGCAAGGTTGGCAATGAGCAGTTCTTC.

The genes are TRBV7-2 and TRBJ1-5; 10 bases are a match to TRBD1. This CDR3 is 13 amino acids long. With 1 base clipped from V and 9 bases from J, the junction kept 0 bases outside the gene matches. Germline CDR1 reads SGHTA; CDR2 reads FQGNSA. CDR3 sequence: CASSLGTGGPQHF. CDR3 coding DNA: TGTGCCAGCAGCTTAGGGACAGGGGGGCCCCAGCATTTT.

The chain couples TRBV11-2 to TRBJ2-7; TRBD1 matches at 9 bases. J gave up 5 bases and V 5 bases, and 7 bases lay outside the gene matches. Germline V gene lookup returns CDR1 SGHAT and CDR2 FQNNGV. CDR3 length equals 14 residues. The CDR3 sequence: CASSRSGTGHEQYF. In DNA, the CDR3 is TGTGCCAGCAGCCGATCGGGGACAGGGCACGAGCAGTACTTC. Full variable domain (rest looked up from reference TRBV11-2 and TRBJ2-7): EAGVAQSPRYKIIEKRQSVAFWCNPISGHATLYWYQQILGQGPKLLIQFQNNGVVDDSQLPKDRFSAERLKGVDSTLKIQPAKLEDSAVYLCASSRSGTGHEQYFGPGTRLTVT.

In this sample, this clonotype turned up a few times. This chain uses TRBV27 with TRBJ2-7, with D maybe TRBD1 (6 bases). This CDR3 has 15 residues. The germline V gene has CDR1 MNHEY and CDR2 SMNVEV (reference sequence). V dropped 2 bases and J dropped 10 bases, with 21 bases sitting between them. CDR3 loop: CASSLIGTPFKVQYF. The CDR3 nucleotides read TGTGCCAGCAGTTTAATCGGGACACCTTTTAAAGTTCAGTACTTC.

The sample holds many counts of this clonotype. The J gene is TRBJ2-4, the V gene TRBV3-1, with D hard to call. V lost 1 base, J lost 0 bases, and 7 bases lay in between. The CDR3 is 15 residues long. Germline CDR1 LGHDT, CDR2 YNNKEL (reference sequence). CDR3 DNA: TGTGCCAGCAGCCAAGGTTGGGGAGCCAAAAACATTCAGTACTTC. This encodes CASSQGWGAKNIQYF.

This clonotype was found a few times. The gene calls are TRBV27 and TRBJ2-1, with 7 bases that match TRBD1. The CDR3 is 17 amino acids. V shed 6 bases, J shed 5 bases, and the junction held 16 bases outside the gene matches. CDR1 is MNHEY and CDR2 is SMNVEV in the germline V gene (reference sequence). This chain's CDR3 is CASSRIGPGQPNNEQFF. CDR3 bases: TGTGCCAGCAGCCGAATTGGTCCGGGACAGCCCAACAATGAGCAGTTCTTC.

There are a few counts of this clonotype. The J gene is TRBJ2-2, the V gene TRBV12-3 or TRBV12-4; D not resolved. Trimming took 1 base from V and 0 from J, leaving 9 bases between them. This CDR3 spans 16 amino acids. The CDR3 nucleotides are TGTGCCAGCAGTTTAGGTCGGGTGACGAACACCGGGGAGCTGTTTTTT. Encoded protein: CASSLGRVTNTGELFF.

The chain joins TRBV6-5 to TRBJ2-2; the match to TRBD1 covers 9 bases. Germline CDR1 and CDR2: MNHEY and SVGAGI. V lost 6 bases and J lost 4; bases outside the gene matches: 6. This CDR3 is built from 15 residues. CDR3 in DNA: TGTGCCAGCAGCTACAGGGGGCGGAGCACCGGGGAGCTGTTTTTT. Translating gives CASSYRGRSTGELFF.